The sequence of this T cell receptor beta chain was determined in a study of CD8 T cells in Susac syndrome. Comments on this clonotype: The antigen is unknown.

Whole-study findings and limits: A relatively small number of individuals underwent TCR sequencing and HLA analysis.

cDNA came from approximately 0.5 to 1 ug RNA primed by random hexamers. Multiplex immunoSEQ PCR targeted 54 Vbeta and 13 Jbeta TCR beta segments. TCRdb redid the calling of the immunoSEQ multiplex PCR reads with MiXCR, one entry per CDR3 protein. The sample has 200,000 to 250,000 distinct CDR3 sequences, about 95% seen once. Sequencing of TCR beta was performed on blood CD8+ T cells and on blood CD4+ T cells. While CD8+ and CD4+ T cells were isolated negatively, TEMRA cells were enriched by FACS. The receptor comes from a human donor with multiple sclerosis. The sequencing input was CD4+ T cells from PBMCs.

CDR3 in DNA: TGTGCCAGCAGCTTAACCCCCACAGATACGCAGTATTTT. Translated: CASSLTPTDTQYF. J is TRBJ2-3 and V is TRBV7-3, with unresolved D. Per germline, CDR1 SGHTA and CDR2 FQGTGA. Trimming removed 0 bases from V and 2 bases from J, with 3 bases in between. CDR3 size: 13 residues.